These 20 T cell receptor beta chains originate from one sample sequenced in a study of blood T cell repertoires in COVID-19. Some clones are missing from TCRdb's copy, which holds only in-frame ones; the method was immunoSEQ multiplex PCR. This sample has 130,000 to 150,000 clones, with 84% found just once. Input material: peripheral blood. These receptors all stem from a human donor in a cohort sampled during active COVID-19.

The chain combines TRBV5-1 with TRBJ1-4; a weak D match, TRBD1 (5 bases). Germline CDR1 SGHRS, CDR2 YFSETQ. Deletions cut 5 bases from V and 0 bases from J, with 11 bases between. CDR3 size: 15 residues. CDR3 residues: CASRRQLATNEKLFF. Written as DNA, the CDR3 is TGCGCCAGCAGAAGACAGCTCGCAACTAATGAAAAACTGTTTTTT.

Turning to this clone: The sample has other DNA sequences that encode this CDR3 too. The J gene is TRBJ2-1, the V gene TRBV24-1; 9 nucleotides line up with TRBD1. CDR3 size: 17 residues. CDR1 is KGHDR and CDR2 is SFDVKD in the germline V gene. The trim removed 4 bases at V and 6 bases at J, leaving 12 bases unmatched. The CDR3 sequence is CATSDQQGACVCNEQFF. The CDR3 bases are TGTGCCACCAGTGACCAACAGGGGGCGTGCGTATGCAATGAGCAGTTCTTC.

This rearrangement joins TRBV6-1 to TRBJ1-1; D is ambiguous. The CDR3 is made up of 14 amino acids. V was trimmed by 2 bases and J by 1 base, leaving 8 bases between them. Germline assignment: CDR1 MNHNS and CDR2 SASEGT. CDR3 nucleotide sequence: TGTGCCAGCAGTGAAATCTGGGCGAACACTGAAGCTTTCTTT. It translates to CASSEIWANTEAFF.

The CDR3 DNA is TGCGCCAGCAGCCAGGCTCTAGCGGGGGGCGGCGAGCAGTACTTC. This sequence encodes CASSQALAGGGEQYF. The chain links TRBV4-1 to TRBJ2-7; 11 nucleotides match TRBD2. Germline V gene data show CDR1 as MGHRA and CDR2 as YSYEKL. V lost 3 bases and J lost 6; bases outside the gene matches: 7. CDR3 length: 15 amino acids.

The V call is TRBV3-1 (or the pseudogene TRBV3-2), the J call TRBJ2-4; D remains unclear. This CDR3 spans 16 amino acids. Germline-derived CDR1 and CDR2 are LGHDT and YNNKEL (reference sequence). Trimming took off 6 bases at V and 2 bases at J, with 17 bases between the two ends. The CDR3 coding sequence is TGTGCCAGCAGTTCTGGCGGTCAGAGTACCAAAAACATTCAGTACTTC. Its translation: CASSSGGQSTKNIQYF.

The J gene is TRBJ1-3, the V gene TRBV5-4, with D tentatively TRBD1 (6 bases). Germline CDR1 is SGHNT and CDR2 is YYREEE (reference sequence). Trimming removed 4 bases from V and 2 bases from J, with 16 bases in between. CDR3 size: 16 residues. The CDR3 loop reads CASSPAGGSTGNTIYF. CDR3 coding DNA: TGTGCCAGCAGCCCGGCGGGGGGCTCTACTGGAAACACCATATATTTT.

The chain is built from TRBV7-6 and TRBJ1-3; possible D gene TRBD1, 6 bases. Germline V gives CDR1 SGHVS, CDR2 FNYEAQ. This CDR3 has 17 residues. The ends were cut back, 5 bases at V and 0 bases at J, with 17 bases in the middle. The CDR3 protein is CASSDRLQGTSGNTIYF. In DNA, the CDR3 is TGTGCCAGCAGCGATAGGCTACAGGGAACCTCTGGAAACACCATATATTTT.

V usage is TRBV6-1 and J usage is TRBJ1-3; D not resolved. The CDR3 is 14 residues long. Germline CDR1 is MNHNS and CDR2 is SASEGT. The germline V and J ends were trimmed by 0 bases and 3 bases, with 6 bases remaining between them. CDR3 nucleotide sequence: TGTGCCAGCAGTGAAGCGTCCGTTGGAAACACCATATATTTT. Residues: CASSEASVGNTIYF.

The V gene is TRBV6-6, the J gene TRBJ1-5, with 9 nucleotides matching TRBD1. CDR3 length: 15 residues. Germline assignment: CDR1 MNHNY and CDR2 SVGAGI (reference sequence). After removal of 4 bases from V and 9 bases from J, the junction contained 10 bases not matched to a gene. CDR3 sequence reads: CASSSGQGRSRPQHF. CDR3 DNA sequence: TGTGCCAGCAGTTCGGGACAGGGCAGAAGCCGGCCCCAGCATTTT.

The rearrangement uses TRBV28 and TRBJ2-7; 9 bases map to TRBD2. The V gene's germline CDR1 is MDHEN and CDR2 SYDVKM. The CDR3 is 13 residues long. The trim removed 6 bases at V and 10 bases at J, leaving 10 bases unmatched. The CDR3 DNA reads as TGTGCCAGCAGGCCTCCGGGACTAGCAGTCCAGTACGTC. Residues: CASRPPGLAVQYV.

The rearrangement links TRBV28 to TRBJ1-5, with 9 bases aligning to TRBD1. The V and J ends lost 6 bases and 6 bases, in that order; junction bases with no gene match: 9. Germline V CDR1 and CDR2: MDHEN, SYDVKM. The CDR3 loop spans 15 amino acids. The CDR3 coding sequence is TGTGCCAGCAGGGAAAGGACAGGGGAGAGTCAGCCCCAGCATTTT. Translating gives CASRERTGESQPQHF.

The chain joins TRBV13 to TRBJ1-2, with a weak D call TRBD1 (6 bases). The length of the CDR3 is 15 residues. Germline CDR1 PRHDT, CDR2 FYEKMQ (reference sequence). V was shortened by 4 bases and J by 1 base, with 13 bases between the two germline ends. The CDR3 DNA reads TGTGCCAGCAGCTCGACCAGGACAGTTAACTATGGCTACACCTTC. Protein sequence: CASSSTRTVNYGYTF.

The sample holds a few counts of this clone. The CDR3 sequence: CASSRDNEQFF. DNA for the CDR3: TGTGCCAGCAGCCGAGACAATGAGCAGTTCTTC. The rearrangement links TRBV3-1 (or the pseudogene TRBV3-2) to TRBJ2-1; D gene uncertain. The CDR3 length is 11 residues. V dropped 4 bases and J dropped 5 bases, with 3 bases sitting between them. Germline CDR1 and CDR2: LGHDT and YNNKEL (reference sequence).

The V call is TRBV5-4, the J call TRBJ2-2, with D perhaps matching TRBD2 (6 bases). V lost 4 bases and J lost 4, with 11 bases in between. The germline gives CDR1 SGHNT, CDR2 YYREEE (reference sequence). The length of the CDR3 is 14 residues. Written as DNA, the CDR3 is TGTGCCAGCAGCACCGTGACTAGCACCGGGGAGCTGTTTTTT. Amino acid sequence: CASSTVTSTGELFF.

This clone came up a few times. V usage is TRBV6-1 and J usage is TRBJ2-7; D ambiguous. The CDR3 totals 15 residues. CDR1 is MNHNS and CDR2 is SASEGT in the germline V gene. V lost 0 bases and J lost 3, with 12 bases in between. The DNA for the CDR3 is TGTGCCAGCAGTGAAGCGCACAATGCCCGCTACGAGCAGTACGTC. This codes for CASSEAHNARYEQYV.

The gene calls are TRBV27 and TRBJ2-7, with 9 positions matching TRBD1. The V and J ends lost 3 bases and 7 bases, in that order; junction bases with no gene match: 10. Germline CDR1 and CDR2: MNHEY and SMNVEV (reference sequence). The CDR3 consists of 15 residues. CDR3 bases: TGTGCCAGCAGTTTGCTGGACAGGGGCGGTCAGGAGCAGTACTTC. Translation gives CASSLLDRGGQEQYF.

V is TRBV12-5 and J is TRBJ1-4; D is perhaps TRBD1 (6 bases). This CDR3 is 15 amino acids long. Germline V CDR1 and CDR2: LGHNT, FRNRAP. Trimming left V 6 bases short and J 7 bases short, with 18 bases between. The CDR3 here is CASGQGQPESEKLFF. CDR3 coding DNA: TGTGCTAGTGGCCAAGGACAGCCCGAAAGTGAAAAACTGTTTTTT.

This clone was observed a single time. The J gene is TRBJ1-2, the V gene TRBV6-4, with TRBD1 identical over 10 bases. The CDR3 runs to 14 residues. With V trimmed by 6 bases and J by 4 bases, 5 bases remained unmatched. The germline CDR1 and CDR2 sequences are MRHNA and SNTAGT. The CDR3 loop reads CASSDRGLGYGYTF. The CDR3 DNA is TGTGCCAGCAGCGACAGGGGGCTCGGCTATGGCTACACCTTC.

The rearrangement uses TRBV11-2 and TRBJ1-6, with 11 nucleotides matching TRBD1. The junction had 8 bases not matched to a gene; V was cut back by 0 bases and J by 13 bases. CDR3 length equals 16 residues. Germline V gene lookup returns CDR1 SGHAT and CDR2 FQNNGV. The CDR3 is CASSLDPGTGGSPLHF. The DNA of the CDR3 is TGTGCCAGCAGCTTAGATCCCGGGACAGGGGGATCGCCCCTCCACTTT.

The chain combines TRBV5-5 with TRBJ2-2; TRBD1 matches at 7 bases. The CDR3 totals 14 residues. Losses at the gene ends were 7 bases for V and 6 bases for J; bases not matched to a gene: 9. Germline CDR1 and CDR2: SGHKS and YYEKEE (reference sequence). The DNA for the CDR3 is TGTGCCAGCGGCATCACAGGGGACCCCGGGGAGCTGTTTTTT. Its translation is CASGITGDPGELFF.